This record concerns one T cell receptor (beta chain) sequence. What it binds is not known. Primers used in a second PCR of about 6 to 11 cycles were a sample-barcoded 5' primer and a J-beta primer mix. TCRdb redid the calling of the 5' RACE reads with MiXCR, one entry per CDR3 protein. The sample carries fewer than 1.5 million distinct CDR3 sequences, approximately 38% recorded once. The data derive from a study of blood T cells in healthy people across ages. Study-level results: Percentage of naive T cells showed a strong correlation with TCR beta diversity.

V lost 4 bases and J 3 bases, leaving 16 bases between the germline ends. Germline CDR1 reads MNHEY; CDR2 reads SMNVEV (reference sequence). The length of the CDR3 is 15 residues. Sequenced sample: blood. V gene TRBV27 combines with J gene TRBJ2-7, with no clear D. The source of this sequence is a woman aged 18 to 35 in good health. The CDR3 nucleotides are TGTGCCAGCAGTTATGCGGCAGGACCATACTACGAGCAGTACTTC. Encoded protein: CASSYAAGPYYEQYF.